This T cell receptor beta chain derives from a study of early T cells in non-severe SARS-CoV-2 infection. Study as a whole: Chains were unpaired, as sequencing was done on bulk RNA from unsorted whole blood. Findings of the study overall: VDJdb-based annotation leaned toward anti-spike CD8 responses and missed private and CD4 specificities.

This clonotype was seen only a few times. Antigen: not known. At one end, the junction sequence differs from germline, possibly due to a read error. Individually, cDNA molecules had unique molecular identifiers attached to them. TCRdb itself ran the 5' RACE reads through MiXCR, one entry per CDR3 protein. The table records 25,000 to 35,000 distinct CDR3 sequences, approximately 5.2% of them present only once. The CDR3 extends over 15 amino acids. Germline CDR1 reads SGHAT; CDR2 reads FQNNGV. V gene TRBV11-2 combines with J gene TRBJ2-3; the match to TRBD2 covers 9 bases. The sequence derives from an adult who was a healthcare worker with PCR-confirmed SARS-CoV-2 infection or an uninfected control (not recorded which). Sequenced material: whole blood. CDR3 in DNA: TGTGCCAGCAGCTTCTCTAGCGGGACGGGGTACGCAGTGGATTTT. The encoded protein is CASSFSSGTGYAVDF.